The rows below give T cell receptor beta chains drawn from one sample of a study of blood T cell repertoires in COVID-19. Using immunoSEQ multiplex PCR, the repertoire was profiled, and TCRdb retains in-frame clones only, with some absent. Among around 140,000 clones listed, about 90% were seen once. The sample taken for sequencing was PBMCs or T cells enriched from blood (not recorded which). These receptors all stem from a middle-aged woman who had been exposed to COVID-19. Both conserved end residues are part of each CDR3. Each record gives: clone size, V gene, D gene, J gene, CDR3 DNA, CDR3 protein. A D gene is named only where the DNA matches it firmly. Clone size is shown for a subset of rows, as once, few, many or a class of expanded clone.

>once|TRBV5-1|TRBD1|TRBJ1-4
TGCGCCAGCAGCTCACAGGGGGAGCCTAATGAAAAACTGTTTTTT
CASSSQGEPNEKLFF
>.|TRBV19|.|TRBJ1-6
TGTGCCAGTACCCTCGGGGTGAATTCACCCCTCCACTTT
CASTLGVNSPLHF
>.|TRBV9|.|TRBJ2-1
TGTGCCAGCAGCACCAGACAGGCGCATGAGCAGTTCTTC
CASSTRQAHEQFF
>.|TRBV11-2|TRBD1|TRBJ1-1
TGTGCCAGCAGCTTTCAGGGGGGCATGAACACTGAAGCTTTCTTT
CASSFQGGMNTEAFF
>.|TRBV28|TRBD1|TRBJ1-6
TGTGCCAGCAGTACTAGGCGACAGGGCAGGTGGTCACCCCTCCACTTT
CASSTRRQGRWSPLHF
>.|TRBV10-2|TRBD1|TRBJ1-1
TGCGCCAGCAGTGAGACAGGGGTCGGTGCTTTCTTT
CASSETGVGAFF
>.|TRBV5-1|TRBD2|TRBJ2-3
TGCGCCAGCACCTCGGGACTAGATCTAGATACGCAGTATTTT
CASTSGLDLDTQYF
>.|TRBV7-2|.|TRBJ1-4
TGTGCCAGCAGCTTAGCCCGTTTTAATGAAAAACTGTTTTTT
CASSLARFNEKLFF
>once|TRBV5-1|TRBD1|TRBJ2-7
TGCGCCAGCAGCGAAGGACAGGGCCACGAGCAGTACTTC
CASSEGQGHEQYF
>.|TRBV9|TRBD1|TRBJ1-3
TGTGCCAGCACCTCCCCAGGGGGCCTTTCTGGAAACACCATATATTTT
CASTSPGGLSGNTIYF
>.|TRBV25-1|.|TRBJ1-5
TGTGCCAGCAGCCGAGGGAGTGGAGATCAGCCCCAGCATTTT
CASSRGSGDQPQHF
>.|TRBV28|.|TRBJ1-5
TGTGCCAGCAGTCTAAATGGACGGACAAATCAGCCCCAGCATTTT
CASSLNGRTNQPQHF
>few|TRBV19|TRBD1|TRBJ1-2
TGTGCCAGCCTTAGTCCGGGACAGAACTATGGCTACACCTTC
CASLSPGQNYGYTF
>.|TRBV6-5|TRBD1|TRBJ2-1
TGTGCCAGCAGCCCGGGACAGGGGGGTGAGCAGTTCTTC
CASSPGQGGEQFF
>.|TRBV19|TRBD1|TRBJ1-4
TGTGCCAGTAGTACGGACCAGACAGGGGGTTTCAAAAAACTGTTTTTT
CASSTDQTGGFKKLFF
>.|TRBV19|.|TRBJ1-2
TGTGCCAGTAGCGTTGACTATGGCTACACCTTC
CASSVDYGYTF
>.|TRBV27|.|TRBJ1-1
TGTGCCAGCAGGCGGGACGGCTTCATGAACACTGAAGCTTTCTTT
CASRRDGFMNTEAFF
>.|TRBV11-2|TRBD1|TRBJ2-1
TGTGCCAGCAGCTTACTCACGACAGGGTTGAATGAGCAGTTCTTC
CASSLLTTGLNEQFF
>.|TRBV7-9|TRBD1|TRBJ2-7
TGTGCCAGCGCGTCAAGTGACAGGGGCCACGAGCAGTACTTC
CASASSDRGHEQYF
>.|TRBV27|.|TRBJ2-2
TGTGCCAGCAGTACGTTATTGACAGGATCCGGGGAGCTGTTTTTT
CASSTLLTGSGELFF
>.|TRBV27|TRBD2|TRBJ2-7
TGTGCCAGCAGTTTATCGCGGGCGGGAGGGCCGAACGAGCAGTACTTC
CASSLSRAGGPNEQYF
>.|TRBV7-3|.|TRBJ1-1
TGTGCCAGCAGTTACCTAGGGGCGCGTCGCACTGAAGCTTTCTTT
CASSYLGARRTEAFF